The rows below give T cell receptor beta chains drawn from one sample of a study of blood T cells in healthy people across ages. TCRdb redid the calling of the 5' RACE reads with MiXCR, one entry per CDR3 protein. The sample has about a million distinct CDR3 sequences, more than 30% seen once. The sequenced sample was blood. These TCRs come from a man younger than 35 in good health. Each CDR3 is given with its conserved first and last residue. Fields, in order: clone size, V gene, D gene, J gene, CDR3 length, CDR3 protein, CDR3 DNA. A D gene is named only where the DNA matches it firmly. Clone size, where shown, is once, few, many, or a class for clones that have expanded.

clone_size: .
v_call: TRBV28
d_call: .
j_call: TRBJ1-1
cdr3_length: 14
cdr3_aa: CASSLNVWSTEAFF
cdr3_nt: TGTGCCAGCAGTTTAAACGTGTGGAGCACTGAAGCTTTCTTT

clone_size: .
v_call: TRBV9
d_call: TRBD1
j_call: TRBJ1-1
cdr3_length: 14
cdr3_aa: CASSANSDRAEAFF
cdr3_nt: TGTGCCAGCAGCGCAAATTCCGACAGGGCCGAAGCTTTCTTT

clone_size: .
v_call: TRBV29-1
d_call: TRBD1
j_call: TRBJ2-1
cdr3_length: 12
cdr3_aa: CSSRTGADERFF
cdr3_nt: TGCAGCTCCCGGACAGGGGCGGATGAGCGGTTCTTC

clone_size: few
v_call: TRBV9
d_call: TRBD1
j_call: TRBJ1-2
cdr3_length: 18
cdr3_aa: CASSPIQPGQGENYGYTF
cdr3_nt: TGTGCCAGCAGCCCGATACAGCCCGGTCAGGGGGAAAACTATGGCTACACCTTC

clone_size: few
v_call: TRBV20-1
d_call: .
j_call: TRBJ2-1
cdr3_length: 11
cdr3_aa: CSARDGRGQFF
cdr3_nt: TGCAGTGCTAGAGATGGCCGGGGCCAGTTCTTC

clone_size: .
v_call: TRBV12-3/TRBV12-4
d_call: .
j_call: TRBJ1-1
cdr3_length: 11
cdr3_aa: CASSLGPRAFF
cdr3_nt: TGTGCCAGCAGTTTGGGTCCTCGGGCTTTCTTT

clone_size: .
v_call: TRBV7-8
d_call: TRBD2
j_call: TRBJ2-5
cdr3_length: 17
cdr3_aa: CASSRKLSGGYQETQYF
cdr3_nt: TGTGCCAGCAGCCGGAAATTGAGCGGGGGGTATCAAGAGACCCAGTACTTC

clone_size: .
v_call: TRBV27
d_call: .
j_call: TRBJ2-1
cdr3_length: 11
cdr3_aa: CASLAYNEQFF
cdr3_nt: TGTGCCAGCTTGGCATACAATGAGCAGTTCTTC

clone_size: .
v_call: TRBV7-2
d_call: .
j_call: TRBJ1-1
cdr3_length: 12
cdr3_aa: CASSLGKGVAFF
cdr3_nt: TGTGCCAGCAGCTTAGGGAAAGGGGTAGCTTTCTTT

clone_size: .
v_call: TRBV4-1
d_call: .
j_call: TRBJ2-1
cdr3_length: 14
cdr3_aa: CASSLLGRSNEQFF
cdr3_nt: TGCGCCAGCAGCCTCTTAGGCAGGTCCAATGAGCAGTTCTTC

clone_size: .
v_call: TRBV24-1
d_call: TRBD1
j_call: TRBJ2-5
cdr3_length: 16
cdr3_aa: CATSEKTGGEKETQYF
cdr3_nt: TGTGCCACCAGTGAAAAAACAGGGGGCGAGAAGGAGACCCAGTACTTC

clone_size: .
v_call: TRBV4-1
d_call: .
j_call: TRBJ1-2
cdr3_length: 14
cdr3_aa: CASSQDHEASRYTF
cdr3_nt: TGCGCCAGCAGCCAAGATCATGAAGCCTCACGCTACACCTTC

clone_size: few
v_call: TRBV7-8
d_call: .
j_call: TRBJ2-2
cdr3_length: 14
cdr3_aa: CASSPRRTNGELFF
cdr3_nt: TGTGCCAGCAGCCCGAGACGGACCAACGGGGAGCTGTTTTTT

clone_size: .
v_call: TRBV6-2/TRBV6-3
d_call: .
j_call: TRBJ2-6
cdr3_length: 17
cdr3_aa: CASSYTGLYSGANVLTF
cdr3_nt: TGTGCCAGCAGTTACACAGGGCTCTACTCTGGGGCCAACGTCCTGACTTTC

clone_size: few
v_call: TRBV5-1
d_call: .
j_call: TRBJ1-4
cdr3_length: 15
cdr3_aa: CASSLESTSNEKLFF
cdr3_nt: TGCGCCAGCAGCTTGGAAAGCACCTCTAATGAAAAACTGTTTTTT

clone_size: .
v_call: TRBV9
d_call: .
j_call: TRBJ1-4
cdr3_length: 16
cdr3_aa: CASSVGPVAGKEKLFF
cdr3_nt: TGTGCCAGCAGCGTGGGCCCCGTGGCGGGGAAGGAAAAACTGTTTTTT

clone_size: few
v_call: TRBV3-1
d_call: .
j_call: TRBJ2-3
cdr3_length: 15
cdr3_aa: CASSLRWVPTDTQYF
cdr3_nt: TGTGCCAGCAGCCTCCGATGGGTACCCACAGATACGCAGTATTTT

clone_size: few
v_call: TRBV7-2
d_call: .
j_call: TRBJ1-1
cdr3_length: 13
cdr3_aa: CASSRQDRPEAFF
cdr3_nt: TGTGCCAGCAGCCGACAGGACAGACCTGAAGCTTTCTTT

clone_size: .
v_call: TRBV12-3/TRBV12-4
d_call: .
j_call: TRBJ1-4
cdr3_length: 13
cdr3_aa: CASRTAANEKLFF
cdr3_nt: TGTGCCAGCAGAACAGCTGCTAATGAAAAACTGTTTTTT

clone_size: many
v_call: TRBV6-2/TRBV6-3
d_call: .
j_call: TRBJ2-4
cdr3_length: 16
cdr3_aa: CASRTLWGIAKNIQYF
cdr3_nt: TGTGCCAGCAGGACTCTGTGGGGGATAGCCAAAAACATTCAGTACTTC

clone_size: .
v_call: TRBV7-9
d_call: .
j_call: TRBJ2-5
cdr3_length: 15
cdr3_aa: CASSFWQGASETQYF
cdr3_nt: TGTGCCAGCAGCTTCTGGCAGGGTGCTTCAGAGACCCAGTACTTC

clone_size: .
v_call: TRBV27
d_call: .
j_call: TRBJ1-1
cdr3_length: 12
cdr3_aa: CATLLGGGEAFF
cdr3_nt: TGTGCCACTCTACTTGGGGGGGGTGAAGCTTTCTTT

clone_size: .
v_call: TRBV7-2
d_call: .
j_call: TRBJ2-7
cdr3_length: 15
cdr3_aa: CASSLPDGGSYEQYF
cdr3_nt: TGTGCCAGCAGCTTACCCGATGGGGGTTCCTACGAGCAGTACTTC

clone_size: .
v_call: TRBV20-1
d_call: .
j_call: TRBJ2-5
cdr3_length: 15
cdr3_aa: CSAYPLAKPYNEQYF
cdr3_nt: TGCAGTGCCTACCCCTTAGCTAAGCCCTACAATGAGCAGTACTTC

clone_size: .
v_call: TRBV7-7
d_call: TRBD1
j_call: TRBJ2-3
cdr3_length: 15
cdr3_aa: CASSLGTGEGDTQYF
cdr3_nt: TGTGCCAGCAGCCTTGGGACAGGGGAGGGAGATACGCAGTATTTT

clone_size: few
v_call: TRBV7-9
d_call: .
j_call: TRBJ1-4
cdr3_length: 15
cdr3_aa: CASSPSRSLGEKLFF
cdr3_nt: TGTGCCAGCAGCCCCTCCAGGAGCCTAGGAGAAAAACTGTTTTTT

clone_size: few
v_call: TRBV29-1
d_call: .
j_call: TRBJ1-2
cdr3_length: 12
cdr3_aa: CTAPGPEYGYTF
cdr3_nt: TGCACCGCCCCAGGGCCGGAATATGGCTACACCTTC

clone_size: .
v_call: TRBV11-3
d_call: .
j_call: TRBJ1-2
cdr3_length: 12
cdr3_aa: CASSFGTSGYTF
cdr3_nt: TGTGCCAGCAGCTTTGGGACCTCTGGCTACACCTTC

clone_size: .
v_call: TRBV7-9
d_call: .
j_call: TRBJ1-2
cdr3_length: 15
cdr3_aa: CANTLTGQIEGGYTF
cdr3_nt: TGTGCCAACACCCTCACAGGACAGATTGAGGGCGGCTACACCTTC

clone_size: few
v_call: TRBV6-5
d_call: .
j_call: TRBJ2-3
cdr3_length: 15
cdr3_aa: CASSYAGMRTDTQYF
cdr3_nt: TGTGCCAGCAGCTATGCAGGGATGCGCACAGATACGCAGTATTTT

clone_size: .
v_call: TRBV9
d_call: .
j_call: TRBJ1-1
cdr3_length: 13
cdr3_aa: CASSPGEKAEAFF
cdr3_nt: TGTGCCAGCAGCCCAGGGGAGAAGGCTGAAGCTTTCTTT

clone_size: .
v_call: TRBV7-2
d_call: .
j_call: TRBJ1-2
cdr3_length: 14
cdr3_aa: CASSPGSQNLDYTF
cdr3_nt: TGTGCCAGCAGCCCTGGGTCCCAAAATCTAGACTACACCTTC

clone_size: .
v_call: TRBV16
d_call: .
j_call: TRBJ1-5
cdr3_length: 14
cdr3_aa: CASSQSRGNQPQHF
cdr3_nt: TGTGCCAGCAGCCAATCAAGGGGCAATCAGCCCCAGCATTTT

clone_size: .
v_call: TRBV12-3/TRBV12-4
d_call: .
j_call: TRBJ1-2
cdr3_length: 12
cdr3_aa: CVSSSQGLGYTF
cdr3_nt: TGTGTCAGCAGTTCACAGGGTCTTGGCTACACCTTC

clone_size: .
v_call: TRBV20-1
d_call: TRBD1
j_call: TRBJ1-6
cdr3_length: 16
cdr3_aa: CSARDRASSYNSPLHF
cdr3_nt: TGCAGTGCCAGAGACAGGGCTAGCTCCTATAATTCACCCCTCCACTTT

clone_size: .
v_call: TRBV20-1
d_call: .
j_call: TRBJ2-2
cdr3_length: 14
cdr3_aa: CSAAQKPNTGELFF
cdr3_nt: TGCAGTGCAGCACAGAAGCCGAACACCGGGGAGCTGTTTTTT

clone_size: .
v_call: TRBV6-6
d_call: .
j_call: TRBJ2-7
cdr3_length: 13
cdr3_aa: CASSYWQNYEQYF
cdr3_nt: TGTGCCAGCAGTTACTGGCAGAACTACGAGCAGTACTTC

clone_size: .
v_call: TRBV29-1
d_call: .
j_call: TRBJ2-5
cdr3_length: 14
cdr3_aa: CSVGARLSQETQYF
cdr3_nt: TGCAGCGTTGGGGCCCGACTCTCTCAAGAGACCCAGTACTTC

clone_size: .
v_call: TRBV9
d_call: .
j_call: TRBJ2-7
cdr3_length: 16
cdr3_aa: CASSAYFVSSYNEQYF
cdr3_nt: TGTGCCAGCAGCGCCTATTTTGTTAGCTCCTACAATGAGCAGTACTTC

clone_size: .
v_call: TRBV11-2
d_call: TRBD2
j_call: TRBJ2-7
cdr3_length: 17
cdr3_aa: CASSLAAERGSYNEQYF
cdr3_nt: TGTGCCAGCAGCTTAGCAGCCGAGCGGGGCAGCTACAATGAGCAGTACTTC

clone_size: .
v_call: TRBV5-1
d_call: .
j_call: TRBJ1-1
cdr3_length: 17
cdr3_aa: CASSSTGGVVWNIEAFF
cdr3_nt: TGCGCCAGCAGCTCCACGGGCGGGGTTGTTTGGAACATTGAAGCTTTCTTT

clone_size: .
v_call: TRBV5-1
d_call: TRBD1
j_call: TRBJ2-1
cdr3_length: 14
cdr3_aa: CASSNGQGADEQFF
cdr3_nt: TGCGCCAGCAGCAACGGACAGGGGGCGGATGAGCAGTTCTTC

clone_size: .
v_call: TRBV7-2
d_call: .
j_call: TRBJ2-4
cdr3_length: 19
cdr3_aa: CAGSFGLDPDSLAKNIQYF
cdr3_nt: TGTGCCGGCAGCTTTGGTTTGGACCCGGACAGCCTAGCCAAAAACATTCAGTACTTC

clone_size: few
v_call: TRBV2
d_call: .
j_call: TRBJ1-6
cdr3_length: 14
cdr3_aa: CARGVGERNSPLHF
cdr3_nt: TGTGCCAGAGGAGTCGGTGAAAGAAATTCACCCCTCCACTTT

clone_size: few
v_call: TRBV2
d_call: .
j_call: TRBJ2-3
cdr3_length: 12
cdr3_aa: CASSEPADTQYF
cdr3_nt: TGTGCCAGCAGTGAGCCGGCAGATACGCAGTATTTT